The 14 T cell receptor beta chains presented below share a single source sample, sequenced in a study of vaccination effects on CD4 cells after COVID-19. This table comes from immunoSEQ multiplex PCR, and its TCRdb copy is limited to in-frame clones, with some not included. This table has tens of thousands of clones, roughly 70% appearing once. Sequencing was preceded by expansion of antigen-specific CD4+ T cells with viral peptide pools in the ViraFEST assay. At the end of 9 to 11 days of culture, CD4+ T cells were isolated. Neither prior SARS-CoV-2 infection nor positive nucleocapsid antibodies were present in the vaccine recipients. Their antigens remain unidentified. The sequencing used CD4+ T cells from PBMCs cultured with SARS-CoV-2 spike peptides, collected before COVID-19 vaccination. The receptors were sampled from a human donor who received a COVID-19 vaccine.

The rearrangement joins TRBV7-8 to TRBJ1-4; D perhaps matches TRBD1 (5 bases). There are 13 residues in the CDR3. V shed 1 base and J shed 5 bases, with 5 bases lying between them. CDR1 SGHVS and CDR2 FQNEAQ come from the germline V gene. CDR3 nucleotides: TGTGCCAGCAGCTTAGGGACAAATGAAAAACTGTTTTTT. Its translation: CASSLGTNEKLFF.

The rearrangement uses TRBV5-1 and TRBJ1-1; D unresolved. This CDR3 spans 12 amino acids. V was cut by 4 bases and J by 1 base, with 5 bases left in between. Germline-derived CDR1 and CDR2 are SGHRS and YFSETQ. In DNA, the CDR3 is TGCGCCAGCAGCCTACAGAACACTGAAGCTTTCTTT. This translates into CASSLQNTEAFF.

The CDR3 DNA follows: TGTGCCAGCAGCTTGGGCATAGGCGGGGGGCAAGAGACCCAGTACTTC. Translation: CASSLGIGGGQETQYF. This sequence joins TRBV5-4 and TRBJ2-5, with TRBD2 matching 8 bases. CDR3 length: 16 residues. Germline CDR1 SGHNT, CDR2 YYREEE (reference sequence). Unmatched junction bases numbered 6, after V lost 0 bases and J lost 2 bases. Supplemented by reference TRBV5-4 and TRBJ2-5, the full variable domain reads ETGVTQSPTHLIKTRGQQVTLRCSSQSGHNTVSWYQQALGQGPQFIFQYYREEENGRGNFPPRFSGLQFPNYSSELNVNALELDDSALYLCASSLGIGGGQETQYFGPGTRLLVL.

V and J are TRBV6-4 and TRBJ2-1; possible D gene TRBD2, 6 bases. Deletions cut 2 bases from V and 8 bases from J, with 13 bases between. Germline V gene lookup returns CDR1 MRHNA and CDR2 SNTAGT. The CDR3 is 14 residues long. This CDR3 reads CASSDGTQSHEQFF. CDR3 bases: TGTGCCAGCAGTGACGGGACTCAGAGCCATGAGCAGTTCTTC.

The rearrangement joins TRBV19 to TRBJ2-7; possibly TRBD2 for D (6 bases). Trimming cost V 6 bases and J 3 bases, with 18 bases left between them. This CDR3 has 15 amino acids. Germline loops: CDR1 LNHDA, CDR2 SQIVND (reference sequence). The CDR3 DNA reads TGTGCCAGTAGCAACCGGGGGAACCTTGACTACGAGCAGTACTTC. Its translation: CASSNRGNLDYEQYF.

The chain couples TRBV5-6 to TRBJ2-1, with D perhaps matching TRBD1 (5 bases). The germline gives CDR1 SGHDT, CDR2 YYEEEE. CDR3 size: 14 residues. Trimming pared 1 base from V and 3 bases from J, leaving 8 bases between. In DNA form, the CDR3 reads TGTGCCAGCAGCTTGCTAGACAGCTACAATGAGCAGTTCTTC. Translation gives CASSLLDSYNEQFF.

The chain has TRBV24-1 and TRBJ1-2, with a tentative D call TRBD1 (6 bases). Trimming stripped 5 bases from V and 8 bases from J, with 14 bases between. Germline CDR1 and CDR2: KGHDR and SFDVKD. There are 13 residues in the CDR3. CDR3 DNA sequence: TGTGCCACCAGTGCTACCACAGGGACCGGCTACACCTTC. Residues: CATSATTGTGYTF.

The chain carries TRBV6-1 and TRBJ2-7; D possibly uses TRBD1 or TRBD2 (5 bases each). Trimming removed 2 bases from V and 2 bases from J, with 10 bases in between. Germline CDR1 MNHNS, CDR2 SASEGT. The CDR3 is 14 amino acids. The CDR3 here is CASSELGGAYEQYF. DNA for the CDR3: TGTGCCAGCAGTGAACTTGGGGGTGCCTACGAGCAGTACTTC.

CDR3 sequence: CASSRGLTAGANVLTF. CDR3 DNA sequence: TGTGCCAGTAGTCGCGGACTCACGGCTGGGGCCAACGTCCTGACTTTC. The rearrangement uses TRBV19 and TRBJ2-6; D perhaps matches TRBD2 (5 bases). The length of the CDR3 is 16 residues. Germline V CDR1 and CDR2: LNHDA, SQIVND (reference sequence). V dropped 5 bases and J dropped 2 bases, with 13 bases sitting between them. The variable domain in full, with the rest retrieved from reference TRBV19 and TRBJ2-6, is DGGITQSPKYLFRKEGQNVTLSCEQNLNHDAMYWYRQDPGQGLRLIYYSQIVNDFQKGDIAEGYSVSREKKESFPLTVTSAQKNPTAFYLCASSRGLTAGANVLTFGAGSRLTVL.

The chain recombines TRBV5-8 with TRBJ2-1; D is undetermined. Trimming stripped 4 bases from V and 7 bases from J, with 9 bases between. The length of the CDR3 is 12 residues. Germline values: CDR1 SGHTS, CDR2 YDEGEE. CDR3 sequence (DNA): TGTGCCAGCAGCCCCCTTCGGAATGAGCAGTTCTTC. It codes for CASSPLRNEQFF.

The chain joins TRBV5-8 to TRBJ2-1, with 11 bases fitting TRBD1. The V and J ends lost 3 bases and 8 bases, in that order; junction bases with no gene match: 4. CDR1 SGHTS and CDR2 YDEGEE come from the germline V gene. This CDR3 has 14 amino acids. In nucleotides, the CDR3 is TGTGCCAGCAGCTCCGGACAGGGGGCAGATGAGCAGTTCTTC. Translated, it gives CASSSGQGADEQFF.

The CDR3 protein is CATSRPLTGINTGELFF. The CDR3 DNA sequence: TGTGCCACCAGCAGACCGCTTACCGGGATTAACACCGGGGAGCTGTTTTTT. The chain combines TRBV15 with TRBJ2-2; possible D gene TRBD2, 5 bases. CDR3 length: 17 residues. V lost 2 bases, J lost 2 bases, and 15 bases lay in between. Germline CDR1 LNHNV, CDR2 YYDKDF (reference sequence).

The genes are TRBV29-1 and TRBJ1-5; D might be TRBD1 (5 bases). This CDR3 has 13 residues. The germline V gene has CDR1 SQVTM and CDR2 ANQGSEA. V was cut by 0 bases and J by 6 bases, with 9 bases left in between. CDR3 nucleotide sequence: TGCAGCGTTGAAGAGGGGGGGGGTCAGCCCCAGCATTTT. Translation: CSVEEGGGQPQHF.

This chain joins TRBV4-1 and TRBJ2-1; 12 bases are shared with TRBD2. Trimming at V came to 4 bases and at J to 9 bases, leaving 13 bases not matched to a gene. Germline CDR1 reads MGHRA; CDR2 reads YSYEKL. The CDR3 extends over 17 amino acids. The CDR3 DNA follows: TGCGCCAGCAGCCTAGAGATCGGGACTAGCGGGTTCGTTGAGCAGTTCTTC. Protein product: CASSLEIGTSGFVEQFF.